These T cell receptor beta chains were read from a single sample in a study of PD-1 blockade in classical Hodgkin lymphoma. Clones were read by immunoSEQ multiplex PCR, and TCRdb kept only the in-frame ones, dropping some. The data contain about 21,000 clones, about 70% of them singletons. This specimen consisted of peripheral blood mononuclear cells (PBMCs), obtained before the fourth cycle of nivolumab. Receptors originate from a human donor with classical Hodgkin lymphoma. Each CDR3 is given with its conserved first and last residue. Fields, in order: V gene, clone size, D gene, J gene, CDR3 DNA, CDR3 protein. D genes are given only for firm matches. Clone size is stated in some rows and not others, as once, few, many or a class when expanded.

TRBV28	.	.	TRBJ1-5	TGTGCCAGCATGCAGGGAAACCGTCAGCCCCAGCATTTT	CASMQGNRQPQHF
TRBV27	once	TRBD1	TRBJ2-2	TGTGCCAGCAGTTTGCAGGGGGCGGGAATTACCGGGGAGCTGTTTTTT	CASSLQGAGITGELFF
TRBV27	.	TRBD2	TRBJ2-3	TGTGCCAGCAGTACCTTTGGGACTAGCGGGAGGACAGATACGCAGTATTTT	CASSTFGTSGRTDTQYF
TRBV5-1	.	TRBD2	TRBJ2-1	TGCGCCAGCAGCAACAGCGGGAGCTCCTACAATGAGCAGTTCTTC	CASSNSGSSYNEQFF
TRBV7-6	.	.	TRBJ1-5	TGTGCCAGCAGCTTAGGGGGAAGTCAGCCCCAGCATTTT	CASSLGGSQPQHF
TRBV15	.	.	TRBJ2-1	TGTGCCACCAGCAGAGACTACTCGAAGACTGGTGAGCAGTTCTTC	CATSRDYSKTGEQFF
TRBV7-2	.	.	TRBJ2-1	TGTGCCAGCAGCTTAGGATACGGGACCGTCTACAATGAGCAGTTCTTC	CASSLGYGTVYNEQFF
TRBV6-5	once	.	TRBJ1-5	TGTGCCAGCGGACCCGGCGAATGGCCCCAGCATTTT	CASGPGEWPQHF
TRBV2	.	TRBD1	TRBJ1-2	TGTGCCAGCAGCTCTAGTTTAAGGGACAGGGCCTATGGCTACACCTTC	CASSSSLRDRAYGYTF
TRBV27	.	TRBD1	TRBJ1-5	TGTGCCAGCAGTCCGGGGACAGGGGTAAATCAGCCCCAGCATTTT	CASSPGTGVNQPQHF
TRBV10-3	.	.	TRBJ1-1	TGTGCCATCAGTCCAGGGGACTTCGCTGAAGCTTTCTTT	CAISPGDFAEAFF
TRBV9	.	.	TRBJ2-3	TGTGCCAGCAGCGTCGCCGCGGACACAGATACGCAGTATTTT	CASSVAADTDTQYF
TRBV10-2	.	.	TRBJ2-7	TGCGCCAGCAGCCCCTCCGGGGCCGTACTTTCCTACGAGCAGTACTTC	CASSPSGAVLSYEQYF
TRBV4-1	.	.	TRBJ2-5	TGCGCCAGCAGCCATGGTGGGGCGGAGACCCAGTACTTC	CASSHGGAETQYF
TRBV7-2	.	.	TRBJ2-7	TGTGCCAGCAGCCCCTCGACAGCGTCCTACGAGCAGTACTTC	CASSPSTASYEQYF
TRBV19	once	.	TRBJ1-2	TGTGCCAGTAGTATAGACTCGAGTGGACAGTCTGCTACTAACTATGGCTACACCTTC	CASSIDSSGQSATNYGYTF
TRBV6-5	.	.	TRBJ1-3	TGTGCCAGCAGTTCTTGGGAGAACCCATCTGGAAACACCATATATTTT	CASSSWENPSGNTIYF
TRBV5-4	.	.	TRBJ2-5	TGTGCCAGCACCACTAGGGGACTCCAAGAGACCCAGTACTTC	CASTTRGLQETQYF
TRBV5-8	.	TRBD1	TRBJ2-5	TGTGCCAGCAGCTTCACAGGGGGCTTAAAGGAGACCCAGTACTTC	CASSFTGGLKETQYF
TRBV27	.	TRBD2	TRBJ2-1	TGTGCCAGCAAGACTAGCACAAAGGGTCCCTACAATGAGCAGTTCTTC	CASKTSTKGPYNEQFF
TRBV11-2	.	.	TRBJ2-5	TGTGCCAGCAGCTTACGGCCGGGACTCCTGGGGGAGACCCAGTACTTC	CASSLRPGLLGETQYF
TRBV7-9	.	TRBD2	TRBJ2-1	TGTGCCAGCAGCGTTAGCGGGGATCCCTACAATGAGCAGTTCTTC	CASSVSGDPYNEQFF
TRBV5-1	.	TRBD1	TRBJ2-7	TGCGCCAGCAGCAGCTCCGGGACAGGGAATTTGGAGCAGTACTTC	CASSSSGTGNLEQYF
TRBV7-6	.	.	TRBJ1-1	TGTGCCAGCAGCTTAGTTCGGGGATCGAACACTGAAGCTTTCTTT	CASSLVRGSNTEAFF
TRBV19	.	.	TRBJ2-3	TGTGCCAGTAGTATAGGACAGGCCAACACAGATACGCAGTATTTT	CASSIGQANTDTQYF
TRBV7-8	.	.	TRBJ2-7	TGTGCCAGCAGCCCCGCCTACGAGCAGTACTTC	CASSPAYEQYF
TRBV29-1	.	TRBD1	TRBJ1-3	TGCAGCGTTGTATTCGCGGACAGGGGAAACACCATATATTTT	CSVVFADRGNTIYF
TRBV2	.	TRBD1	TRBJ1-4	TGTGCCAGCCAACCGGGACAGAGAAATGAAAAACTGTTTTTT	CASQPGQRNEKLFF
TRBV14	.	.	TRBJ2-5	TGTGCCAGCAGCCAAGATCGGTATAGGGGGGGCCAAGAGACCCAGTACTTC	CASSQDRYRGGQETQYF
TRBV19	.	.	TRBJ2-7	TGTGCCAGTAGCCCAAGCCGGGGCTACGAGCAGTACTTC	CASSPSRGYEQYF
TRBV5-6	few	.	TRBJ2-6	TGTGCCAGCAGCCCTAATGTCGGATCTGGGGCCAACGTCCTGACTTTC	CASSPNVGSGANVLTF
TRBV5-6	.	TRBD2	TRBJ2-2	TGTGCCAGCAGCTTGTTGAGCGGGAACGTCGACACCGGGGAGCTGTTTTTT	CASSLLSGNVDTGELFF
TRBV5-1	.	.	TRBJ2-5	TGCGCCAGCAGCTTGTTGCGGTACCAAGAGACCCAGTACTTC	CASSLLRYQETQYF
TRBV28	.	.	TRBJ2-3	TGTGCCAGCAGAGGTGACACAGATACGCAGTATTTT	CASRGDTDTQYF
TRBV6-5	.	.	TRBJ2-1	TGTGCCAGCAGTTACAGGGGGTCCTACAATGAGCAGTTCTTC	CASSYRGSYNEQFF
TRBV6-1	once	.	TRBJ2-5	TGTGCCAGCACGCTCTTTTTAGCGGAACAAGAGACCCAGTACTTC	CASTLFLAEQETQYF
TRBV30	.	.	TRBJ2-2	TGTGCCAGAAGACAGTTCGGGGAGCTGTTTTTT	CARRQFGELFF
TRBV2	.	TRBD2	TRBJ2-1	TGTGCCAGCAGCCGGGTTGGACTAGCGGGCAATGAGCAGTTCTTC	CASSRVGLAGNEQFF
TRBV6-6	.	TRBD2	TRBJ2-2	TGTGCCAGCAGTCGTCGACTAGCGGGAGGGAGCGGGGAGCTGTTTTTT	CASSRRLAGGSGELFF
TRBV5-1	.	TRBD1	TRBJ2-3	TGCGCCAGCAGCCCCCTGACAGGGGGCGTAGATACGCAGTATTTT	CASSPLTGGVDTQYF
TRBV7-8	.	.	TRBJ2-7	TGTGCCAGCAGCTTACTGAGCGCCTACGAGCAGTACTTC	CASSLLSAYEQYF
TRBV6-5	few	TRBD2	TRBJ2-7	TGTGCCAGCATGTTTGTAGCGGGAGGGCCGGACGAGCAGTACTTC	CASMFVAGGPDEQYF
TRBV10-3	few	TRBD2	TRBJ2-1	TGTGCCATCAGCCCTGGTAGCGGGGGGTACAATGAGCAGTTCTTC	CAISPGSGGYNEQFF
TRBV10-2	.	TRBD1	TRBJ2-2	TGCGCCAGCAGCCGGACAGGGCGGGACGGGGAGCTGTTTTTT	CASSRTGRDGELFF
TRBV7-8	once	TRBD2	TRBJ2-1	TGTGCCAGCAGCTTAGCGCTCACTAGCGGGAGTTCAGATGAGCAGTTCTTC	CASSLALTSGSSDEQFF
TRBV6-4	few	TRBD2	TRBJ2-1	TGTGCCAGCAGCGAAACCTTCACTAGCGGGAGGGCCAATGAGCAGTTCTTC	CASSETFTSGRANEQFF
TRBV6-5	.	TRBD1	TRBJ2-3	TGTGCCAGCAGTGGGACAGGGAGGACAGATACGCAGTATTTT	CASSGTGRTDTQYF
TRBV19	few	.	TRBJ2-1	TGTGCCAGTACCGACCGGGCCTCCAATTCCTACAATGAGCAGTTCTTC	CASTDRASNSYNEQFF
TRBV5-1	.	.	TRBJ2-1	TGCGCCAGCAGCTTGGCGGCAGTCAACTACAATGAGCAGTTCTTC	CASSLAAVNYNEQFF
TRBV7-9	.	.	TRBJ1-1	TGTGCCAGCAGCTCCCTTTGGGCTACGAACACTGAAGCTTTCTTT	CASSSLWATNTEAFF
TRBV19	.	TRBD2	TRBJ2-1	TGTGCCAGTACTCCGATAGCGGGATCGCAATACGATGAGCAGTTCTTC	CASTPIAGSQYDEQFF
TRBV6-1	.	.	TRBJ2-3	TGTGCCAGCAGTGCTATGGATACGCAGTATTTT	CASSAMDTQYF
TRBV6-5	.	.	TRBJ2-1	TGTGCCAGCAGTTACACGGATTACTACAATGAGCAGTTCTTC	CASSYTDYYNEQFF